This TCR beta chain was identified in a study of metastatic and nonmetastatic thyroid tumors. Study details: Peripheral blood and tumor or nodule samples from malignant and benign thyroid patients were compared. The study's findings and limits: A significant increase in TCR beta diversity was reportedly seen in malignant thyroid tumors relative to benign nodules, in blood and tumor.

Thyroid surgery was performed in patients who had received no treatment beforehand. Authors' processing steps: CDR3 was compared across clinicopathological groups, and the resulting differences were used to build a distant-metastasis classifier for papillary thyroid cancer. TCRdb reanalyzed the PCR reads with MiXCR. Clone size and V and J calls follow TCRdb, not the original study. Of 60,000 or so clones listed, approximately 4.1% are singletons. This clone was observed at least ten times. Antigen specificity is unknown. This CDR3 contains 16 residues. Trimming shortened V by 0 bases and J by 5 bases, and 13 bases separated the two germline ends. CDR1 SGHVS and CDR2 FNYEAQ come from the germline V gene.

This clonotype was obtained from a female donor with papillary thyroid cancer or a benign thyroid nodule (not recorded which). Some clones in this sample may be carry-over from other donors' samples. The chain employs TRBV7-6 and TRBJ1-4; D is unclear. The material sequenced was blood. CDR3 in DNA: TGTGCCAGCAGCTTAGCTCCCATGGGAGGGAATGAAAAACTGTTTTTT. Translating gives CASSLAPMGGNEKLFF.